The 25 T cell receptor beta chains below were found in one sample sequenced in a study of blood T cells in healthy people across ages. A second 7 to 11 cycle PCR used barcoded and J-beta primers. Each CDR3 protein is one row after TCRdb ran MiXCR on the 5' RACE reads. The data show about 830,000 distinct CDR3 sequences, approximately 59% seen once. The sequenced material came from blood. These receptors were collected from a man aged 25 to 40 in good health.

V is TRBV6-5 and J is TRBJ2-4, with a weak D call TRBD1 (5 bases). The CDR3 extends over 15 amino acids. CDR1 and CDR2 (germline): MNHEY, SVGAGI. Trimming took 0 bases from V and 6 from J, leaving 12 bases between them. As DNA, the CDR3 is TGTGCCAGCAGTTACTCCCTGGGGCTAACAAACATTCAGTACTTC. Amino acids: CASSYSLGLTNIQYF.

The J gene is TRBJ1-2, the V gene TRBV12-3 or TRBV12-4, with D hard to call. The CDR3 totals 13 residues. Trimming removed 6 bases from V and 0 bases from J, with 8 bases in between. The CDR3 spells CASSRETNYGYTF. CDR3 bases: TGTGCCAGCAGCCGGGAAACTAACTATGGCTACACCTTC.

DNA for the CDR3: TGTGCCATCAGCCGAACTAGCGGGGAATCCTACAATGAGCAGTACTTC. It is translated as CAISRTSGESYNEQYF. The chain couples TRBV10-3 to TRBJ2-4; 10 nucleotides align to TRBD2. This CDR3 is 16 amino acids long. Germline CDR1 ENHRY, CDR2 SYGVKD. The V and J ends lost 6 bases and 13 bases, in that order; junction bases with no gene match: 18.

The chain has TRBV7-8 and TRBJ2-1; 12 nucleotides align to TRBD1. The J segment lost 5 bases and the V segment lost 5 bases, leaving 4 bases of the junction unmatched. The CDR3 has 15 amino acids. The V gene's germline CDR1 is SGHVS and CDR2 FQNEAQ. CDR3 bases: TGTGCCAGCAGCGCGGGACAGGGGGCTCACAATGAGCAGTTCTTC. Its protein is CASSAGQGAHNEQFF.

V is TRBV6-1 and J is TRBJ2-5; TRBD2 is a possible D gene (5 bases). Germline V CDR1 and CDR2: MNHNS, SASEGT. V gave up 8 bases and J gave up 2 bases, with 12 bases separating them. The CDR3 has 13 amino acids. The chain's CDR3 is CASESTGQETQYF. CDR3 bases: TGTGCCAGCGAGTCGACGGGACAAGAGACCCAGTACTTC.

The V call is TRBV7-9, the J call TRBJ2-7; tentative D call: TRBD2 (6 bases). Germline V gene data show CDR1 as SEHNR and CDR2 as FQNEAQ (reference sequence). The CDR3 is 14 amino acids. V lost 5 bases and J lost 6, with 17 bases in between. The CDR3 here is CASSPGTQGREQYF. The CDR3 nucleotides are TGTGCCAGCAGCCCCGGGACTCAAGGCCGCGAGCAGTACTTC.

CDR3 amino acids: CASSAWTSGGDRKYF. DNA for the CDR3: TGTGCCAGCAGCGCCTGGACTAGCGGGGGGGATCGGAAGTATTTT. The rearrangement uses TRBV11-3 and TRBJ2-3; 15 positions match TRBD2. This CDR3 comprises 15 residues. Germline values: CDR1 SGHNT, CDR2 YENEEA. J gave up 13 bases and V 5 bases, and 10 bases lay outside the gene matches.

The rearrangement links TRBV3-1 to TRBJ1-1, with unresolved D. Trimming left V 7 bases short and J 4 bases short, with 16 bases between. There are 14 residues in the CDR3. Germline CDR1 and CDR2: LGHDT and YNNKEL (reference sequence). CDR3 in DNA: TGTGCCAGCAACTGGGAGGTTGGTTCCACTGAAGCTTTCTTT. Translated, it gives CASNWEVGSTEAFF.

J is TRBJ2-2 and V is TRBV9; 7 positions agree with TRBD2. The CDR3 consists of 15 residues. J lost 5 bases, V lost 0 bases, and 4 bases had no gene match. Germline V CDR1 and CDR2: SGDLS, YYNGEE. CDR3: CASSVVRGGTGELFF. CDR3 in DNA: TGTGCCAGCAGCGTAGTTCGGGGAGGGACCGGGGAGCTGTTTTTT.

V gene TRBV5-1 combines with J gene TRBJ2-3, with 7 bases lining up with TRBD2. Germline V CDR1 and CDR2: SGHRS, YFSETQ. This CDR3 has 13 residues. V lost 5 bases, J lost 6 bases, and 6 bases stayed unmatched. The CDR3 loop reads CASSLAEGDTQYF. The CDR3 bases are TGCGCCAGCAGTCTAGCGGAGGGGGATACGCAGTATTTT. The variable domain in full, completed from reference TRBV5-1 and TRBJ2-3, reads KAGVTQTPRYLIKTRGQQVTLSCSPISGHRSVSWYQQTPGQGLQFLFEYFSETQRNKGNFPGRFSGRQFSNSRSEMNVSTLELGDSALYLCASSLAEGDTQYFGPGTRLTVL.

The chain combines TRBV9 with TRBJ1-2; D is unclear. This CDR3 comprises 15 residues. V dropped 2 bases and J dropped 5 bases, with 16 bases sitting between them. Germline CDR1 reads SGDLS; CDR2 reads YYNGEE. The CDR3 loop is CASSVFPSVMYGYTF. The CDR3 DNA is TGTGCCAGCAGCGTCTTTCCTTCGGTAATGTATGGCTACACCTTC.

J is TRBJ2-5 and V is TRBV5-1; 10 bases map to TRBD2. The DNA end is a closer match to TRBJ2-1, so the J assignment may be wrong. Germline values: CDR1 SGHRS, CDR2 YFSETQ. This CDR3 spans 16 amino acids. As DNA, the CDR3 is TGCGCCAGCAGCATTAGCGGGGGGAGCCTCCAAGAGACCCAGTTCTTC. It is translated as CASSISGGSLQETQFF.

The V and J genes are TRBV20-1 and TRBJ2-7; D is ambiguous. Germline V gene data show CDR1 as DFQATT and CDR2 as SNEGSKA (reference sequence). The V end was cut by 3 bases, the J end by 1 base, with 13 bases between. The CDR3 length is 14 residues. The CDR3 loop is CSARWVTPSYEQYF. Written as DNA, the CDR3 is TGCAGTGCTAGGTGGGTTACCCCTTCCTACGAGCAGTACTTC.

This sequence joins TRBV7-9 and TRBJ1-2; 8 nucleotides agree with TRBD1. The trim removed 5 bases at V and 1 base at J, leaving 6 bases unmatched. CDR3 length: 15 amino acids. Germline CDR1 reads SEHNR; CDR2 reads FQNEAQ (reference sequence). CDR3 amino acids: CASSPGQGINYGYTF. CDR3 sequence (DNA): TGTGCCAGCAGCCCTGGACAGGGAATTAACTATGGCTACACCTTC.

A few counts support this clonotype. The chain recombines TRBV20-1 with TRBJ2-1, with 11 bases fitting TRBD2. The germline V gene encodes CDR1 DFQATT and CDR2 SNEGSKA (reference sequence). The CDR3 consists of 14 residues. Losses at the gene ends were 5 bases for V and 3 bases for J; bases not matched to a gene: 3. Here the CDR3 reads CSARLAGNYNEQFF. CDR3 sequence (DNA): TGCAGTGCTCGACTAGCGGGGAACTACAATGAGCAGTTCTTC.

The chain carries TRBV6-2 or TRBV6-3 and TRBJ2-1; D perhaps matches TRBD1 (5 bases). The CDR3 contains 17 residues. Germline CDR1 reads MNHEY; CDR2 reads SVGEGT. V lost 0 bases, J lost 8 bases, and 20 bases lay in between. This CDR3 reads CASSYSILGAPGDEQFF. The CDR3 nucleotides are TGTGCCAGCAGTTACTCGATTTTAGGGGCGCCGGGTGATGAGCAGTTCTTC.

Many counts were recorded for this clonotype. This chain joins TRBV6-2 or TRBV6-3 and TRBJ2-7; 9 bases match TRBD1. The germline V gene has CDR1 MNHEY and CDR2 SVGEGT. The CDR3 extends over 13 amino acids. Trimming cost V 8 bases and J 3 bases; bases outside gene matches: 5. This CDR3 is CASEPGQGYEQYF. As DNA, the CDR3 is TGTGCCAGCGAACCGGGACAGGGCTACGAGCAGTACTTC.

The chain couples TRBV7-3 to TRBJ1-1; 10 bases align to TRBD1. Germline assignment: CDR1 SGHTA and CDR2 FQGTGA. The J segment lost 2 bases and the V segment lost 6 bases, leaving 6 bases of the junction unmatched. The CDR3 covers 15 residues. CDR3 loop: CASRETGGPNTEAFF. The CDR3 DNA sequence: TGTGCCAGCAGGGAGACAGGGGGCCCAAACACTGAAGCTTTCTTT.

The V and J genes are TRBV7-2 and TRBJ2-3, with 9 nucleotides matching TRBD2. The junction had 6 bases not matched to a gene; V was cut back by 5 bases and J by 9 bases. This CDR3 has 13 residues. CDR1 and CDR2 from the germline V gene are SGHTA and FQGNSA. Written as DNA, the CDR3 is TGTGCCAGCAGCCCAATAGCGGGGGACACGCAGTATTTT. Translated: CASSPIAGDTQYF.

This clonotype was counted a few times. The chain is built from TRBV4-1 and TRBJ2-1, with 14 bases lining up with TRBD2. With V trimmed by 5 bases and J by 8 bases, 8 bases remained unmatched. The CDR3 runs to 16 residues. Germline V CDR1 and CDR2: MGHRA, YSYEKL. CDR3 sequence: CASSSPTSGGVHEQFF. The DNA for the CDR3 is TGCGCCAGCAGCTCTCCGACTAGCGGGGGGGTCCATGAGCAGTTCTTC.

This clonotype was observed a handful of times. This rearrangement joins TRBV7-2 to TRBJ2-1; D is perhaps TRBD1 (6 bases). The CDR3 is made up of 15 amino acids. Per germline, CDR1 SGHTA and CDR2 FQGNSA. The V end lost 5 bases, the J end lost 12 bases, and 23 bases lay between the germline ends. CDR3 loop: CASSVQSGLPQGQFF. The CDR3 DNA sequence: TGTGCCAGCAGCGTACAGTCCGGGCTCCCACAGGGGCAGTTCTTC.

This clonotype was seen only a few times. The CDR3 reads CASSVTSGVSTDTQYF. The CDR3 nucleotides read TGTGCCAGCAGCGTTACTAGCGGGGTCAGCACAGATACGCAGTATTTT. The chain couples TRBV9 to TRBJ2-3, with 10 bases fitting TRBD2. After removal of 2 bases from V and 0 bases from J, the junction contained 3 bases not matched to a gene. The CDR3 is made up of 16 amino acids. Germline V gene lookup returns CDR1 SGDLS and CDR2 YYNGEE.

This clonotype was observed a single time. The chain couples TRBV9 to TRBJ2-1; 10 nucleotides align to TRBD2. CDR1 is SGDLS, CDR2 YYNGEE, per germline. This CDR3 is built from 15 residues. The J segment lost 8 bases and the V segment lost 2 bases, leaving 7 bases of the junction unmatched. DNA for the CDR3: TGTGCCAGCAGCGTTACGGGACTAGCGCCAGATGAGCAGTTCTTC. It is translated as CASSVTGLAPDEQFF.

This rearrangement joins TRBV9 to TRBJ1-2; D possibly corresponds to TRBD1 (6 bases). Germline V gives CDR1 SGDLS, CDR2 YYNGEE. The CDR3 covers 15 residues. Trimming cost V 4 bases and J 2 bases, with 15 bases left between them. CDR3 coding DNA: TGTGCCAGCAGCCTCTCAGGACAGTTAAACTATGGCTACACCTTC. Protein: CASSLSGQLNYGYTF. Drawing the rest from reference TRBV9 and TRBJ1-2, the complete variable domain is DSGVTQTPKHLITATGQRVTLRCSPRSGDLSVYWYQQSLDQGLQFLIQYYNGEERAKGNILERFSAQQFPDLHSELNLSSLELGDSALYFCASSLSGQLNYGYTFGSGTRLTVV.

The V and J genes are TRBV7-9 and TRBJ1-4; D gene unclear. This CDR3 has 12 amino acids. V lost 1 base, J lost 8 bases, and 5 bases lay in between. CDR1 and CDR2 (germline): SEHNR, FQNEAQ (reference sequence). This chain's CDR3 is CASSLEREKLFF. Written as DNA, the CDR3 is TGTGCCAGCAGCTTAGAAAGAGAAAAACTGTTTTTT.